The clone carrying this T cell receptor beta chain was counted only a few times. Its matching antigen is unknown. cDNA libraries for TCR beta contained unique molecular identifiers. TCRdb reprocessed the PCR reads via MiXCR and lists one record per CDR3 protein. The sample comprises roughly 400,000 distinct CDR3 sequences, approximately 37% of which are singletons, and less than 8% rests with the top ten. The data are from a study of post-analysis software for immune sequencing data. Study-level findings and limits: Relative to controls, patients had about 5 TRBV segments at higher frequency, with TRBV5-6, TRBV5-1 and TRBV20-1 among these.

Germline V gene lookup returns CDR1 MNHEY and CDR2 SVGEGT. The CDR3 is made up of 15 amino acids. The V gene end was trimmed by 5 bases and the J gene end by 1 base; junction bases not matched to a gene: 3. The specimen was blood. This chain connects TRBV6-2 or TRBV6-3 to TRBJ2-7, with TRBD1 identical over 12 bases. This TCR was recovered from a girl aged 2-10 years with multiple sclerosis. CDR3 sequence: CASSAGQGASYEQYF. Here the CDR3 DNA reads TGTGCCAGCAGTGCGGGACAGGGGGCGTCCTACGAGCAGTACTTC.